Listed here are 5 T cell receptor beta chains from one sample, sequenced in a study of cytomegalovirus exposure and HLA in healthy donors. PCR employed 60 Vbeta and 13 Jbeta primers. Clones were read by immunoSEQ multiplex PCR, and TCRdb kept only the in-frame ones, dropping some. This table has more than 95,000 clones, 78% appearing once. Sequencing was performed on PBMCs. The receptor set was obtained from a man aged 25-45 years in good health and CMV-seronegative.

The V gene is TRBV7-2, the J gene TRBJ2-5; 11 bases fit TRBD2. The CDR3 contains 15 residues. Trimming removed 5 bases from V and 9 bases from J; junction bases left unmatched: 11. Per germline, CDR1 SGHTA and CDR2 FQGNSA. The CDR3 reads CASSRTSGGAGAQYF. Written as DNA, the CDR3 is TGTGCCAGCAGCCGTACTAGCGGGGGTGCCGGGGCCCAGTACTTC. The variable domain in full, with the rest retrieved from reference TRBV7-2 and TRBJ2-5, is GAGVSQSPSNKVTEKGKDVELRCDPISGHTALYWYRQSLGQGLEFLIYFQGNSAPDKSGLPSDRFSAERTGGSVSTLTIQRTQQEDSAVYLCASSRTSGGAGAQYFGPGTRLLVL.

The rearrangement uses TRBV6-1 and TRBJ1-4; D unclear. This CDR3 contains 14 residues. CDR1 MNHNS and CDR2 SASEGT come from the germline V gene. V was cut by 8 bases and J by 2 bases, with 12 bases left in between. CDR3 sequence (DNA): TGTGCCAGCGGGAATTTAGCGACTAATGAAAAACTGTTTTTT. Its protein product is CASGNLATNEKLFF.

V usage is TRBV7-2 and J usage is TRBJ1-1, with D perhaps matching TRBD1 (5 bases). The CDR3 totals 14 residues. The V end lost 3 bases, the J end lost 5 bases, and 13 bases lay between the germline ends. CDR1 is SGHTA and CDR2 is FQGNSA in the germline V gene. DNA for the CDR3: TGTGCCAGCAGCTTTAAGACAGTTGGGACTGAAGCTTTCTTT. The encoded protein is CASSFKTVGTEAFF.

This sequence joins TRBV27 and TRBJ2-7; 9 bases line up with TRBD1. The CDR3 sequence is 13 residues long. Germline loops: CDR1 MNHEY, CDR2 SMNVEV (reference sequence). J lost 6 bases, V lost 5 bases, and 5 bases had no gene match. CDR3 DNA: TGTGCCAGCAGTGGGACAGGGCGCAGCGAGCAGTACTTC. It codes for CASSGTGRSEQYF.

This sequence joins TRBV5-1 and TRBJ2-3; 9 bases fit TRBD1. This CDR3 comprises 19 residues. V was pared by 4 bases and J by 4 bases, with 19 bases of the junction left unmatched. Germline CDR1 is SGHRS and CDR2 is YFSETQ. CDR3 coding DNA: TGCGCCAGCAGCAAAACCCCAACTCCCGGGACAGGGTGGGCAGATACGCAGTATTTT. It encodes CASSKTPTPGTGWADTQYF.